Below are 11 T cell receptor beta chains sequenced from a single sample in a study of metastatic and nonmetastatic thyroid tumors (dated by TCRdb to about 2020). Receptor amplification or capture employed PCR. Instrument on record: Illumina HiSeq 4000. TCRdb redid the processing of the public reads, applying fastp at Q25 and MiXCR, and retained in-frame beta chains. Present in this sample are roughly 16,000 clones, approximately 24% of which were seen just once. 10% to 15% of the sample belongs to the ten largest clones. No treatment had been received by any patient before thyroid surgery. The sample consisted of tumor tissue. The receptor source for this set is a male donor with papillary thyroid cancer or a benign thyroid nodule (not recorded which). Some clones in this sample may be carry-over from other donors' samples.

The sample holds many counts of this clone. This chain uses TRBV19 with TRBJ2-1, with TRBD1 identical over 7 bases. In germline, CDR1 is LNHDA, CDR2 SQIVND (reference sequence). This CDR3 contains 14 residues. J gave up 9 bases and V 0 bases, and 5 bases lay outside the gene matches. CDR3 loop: CASSIEWRTGEQFF. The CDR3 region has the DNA TGTGCCAGTAGTATAGAATGGAGGACAGGTGAGCAGTTCTTC.

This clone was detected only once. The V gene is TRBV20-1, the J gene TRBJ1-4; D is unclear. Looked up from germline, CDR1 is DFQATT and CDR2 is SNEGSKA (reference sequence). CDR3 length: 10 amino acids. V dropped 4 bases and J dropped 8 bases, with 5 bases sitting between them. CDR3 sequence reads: CSAKFEKLFF. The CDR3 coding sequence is TGCAGTGCTAAGTTCGAAAAACTGTTTTTT.

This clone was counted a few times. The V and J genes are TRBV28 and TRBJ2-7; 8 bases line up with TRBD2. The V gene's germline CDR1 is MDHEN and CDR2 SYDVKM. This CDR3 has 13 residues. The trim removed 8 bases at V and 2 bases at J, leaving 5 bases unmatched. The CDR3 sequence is CASGLAGTYEQYF. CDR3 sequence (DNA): TGTGCCAGCGGTCTAGCGGGTACCTACGAGCAGTACTTC.

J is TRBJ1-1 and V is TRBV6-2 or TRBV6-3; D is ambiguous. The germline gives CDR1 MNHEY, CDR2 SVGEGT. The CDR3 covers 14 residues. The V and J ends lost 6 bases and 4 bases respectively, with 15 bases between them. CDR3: CASREGGGGTEAFF. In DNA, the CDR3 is TGTGCCAGCAGGGAGGGAGGCGGCGGCACTGAAGCTTTCTTT.

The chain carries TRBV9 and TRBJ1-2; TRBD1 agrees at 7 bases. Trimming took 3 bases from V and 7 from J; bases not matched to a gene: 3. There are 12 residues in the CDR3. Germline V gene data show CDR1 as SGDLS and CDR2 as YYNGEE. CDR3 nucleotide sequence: TGTGCCAGCAGCGCCCAGGGGGGTGGCTACACCTTC. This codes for CASSAQGGGYTF. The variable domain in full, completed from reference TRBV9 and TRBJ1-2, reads DSGVTQTPKHLITATGQRVTLRCSPRSGDLSVYWYQQSLDQGLQFLIQYYNGEERAKGNILERFSAQQFPDLHSELNLSSLELGDSALYFCASSAQGGGYTFGSGTRLTVV.

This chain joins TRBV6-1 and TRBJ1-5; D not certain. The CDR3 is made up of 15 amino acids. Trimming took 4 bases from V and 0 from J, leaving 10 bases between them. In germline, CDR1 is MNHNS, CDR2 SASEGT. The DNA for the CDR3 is TGTGCCAGCAGTGTTGGACGGAATAGCAATCAGCCCCAGCATTTT. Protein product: CASSVGRNSNQPQHF.

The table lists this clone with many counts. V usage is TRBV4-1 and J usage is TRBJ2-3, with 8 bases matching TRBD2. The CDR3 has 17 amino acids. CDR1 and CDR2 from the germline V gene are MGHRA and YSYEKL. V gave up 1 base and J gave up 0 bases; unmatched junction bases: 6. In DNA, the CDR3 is TGCGCCAGCAGCCAAGGGGAAAGCGGGGGAAGCACAGATACGCAGTATTTT. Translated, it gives CASSQGESGGSTDTQYF.

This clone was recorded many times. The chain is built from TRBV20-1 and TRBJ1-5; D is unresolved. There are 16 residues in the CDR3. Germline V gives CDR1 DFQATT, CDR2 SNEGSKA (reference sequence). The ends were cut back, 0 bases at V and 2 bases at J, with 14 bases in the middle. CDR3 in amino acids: CSARDWRKSGNQPQHF. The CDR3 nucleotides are TGCAGTGCTAGAGATTGGCGGAAGTCGGGCAATCAGCCCCAGCATTTT.

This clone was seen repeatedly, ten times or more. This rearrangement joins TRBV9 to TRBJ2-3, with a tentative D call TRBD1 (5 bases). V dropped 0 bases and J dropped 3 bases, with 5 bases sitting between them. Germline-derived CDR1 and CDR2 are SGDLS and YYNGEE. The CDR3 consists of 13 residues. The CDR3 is CASSVEGTDTQYF. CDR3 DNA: TGTGCCAGCAGCGTAGAGGGGACAGATACGCAGTATTTT.

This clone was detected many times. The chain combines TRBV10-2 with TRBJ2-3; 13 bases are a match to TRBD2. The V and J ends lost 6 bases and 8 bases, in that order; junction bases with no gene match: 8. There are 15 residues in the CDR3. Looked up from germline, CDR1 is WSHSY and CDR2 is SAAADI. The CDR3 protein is CASSGTGLAGTTQYF. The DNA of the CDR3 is TGCGCCAGCAGCGGTACGGGACTAGCGGGGACTACGCAGTATTTT.

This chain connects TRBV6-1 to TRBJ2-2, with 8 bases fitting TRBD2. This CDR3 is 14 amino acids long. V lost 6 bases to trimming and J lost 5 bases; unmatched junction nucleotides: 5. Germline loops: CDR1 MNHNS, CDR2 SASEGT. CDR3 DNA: TGTGCCAGCAGACAGAGCGGGGGAACCGGGGAGCTGTTTTTT. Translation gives CASRQSGGTGELFF.